The 3 T cell receptor beta chains listed next were all sequenced from one sample in a study of blood T cell dynamics during melanoma immunotherapy. TCRdb's copy holds only in-frame clones and misses some; the assay was immunoSEQ multiplex PCR. This table has 8,500 to 14,000 clones, approximately 87% appearing once. Time point in this sample: pre-treatment baseline. The sequences come from blood, collected from a patient treated with checkpoint blockade. All receptors derive from a human donor with melanoma.

V usage is TRBV4-3 and J usage is TRBJ2-6; no definite D call. CDR3 length: 19 amino acids. Germline V gene lookup returns CDR1 LGHNA and CDR2 YSLEER. Trimming cost V 0 bases and J 2 bases, with 17 bases left between them. CDR3 DNA sequence: TGCGCCAGCAGCCAAGATTTGCGGACCTCCGGCACTGGGGCCAACGTCCTGACTTTC. The encoded protein is CASSQDLRTSGTGANVLTF.

The genes are TRBV6-1 and TRBJ2-1; the D call may be TRBD1 or TRBD2 (5 bases each). Germline V lookup: CDR1 MNHNS, CDR2 SASEGT. Trimming removed 1 base from V and 7 bases from J, with 8 bases in between. This CDR3 comprises 13 residues. The CDR3 here is CASSEGGLNEQFF. CDR3 nucleotides: TGTGCCAGCAGTGAAGGGGGGTTAAATGAGCAGTTCTTC.

As for this clone: One junction end does not reproduce the germline sequence, and a read error may be involved. The rearrangement links TRBV18 to TRBJ1-2; D might be TRBD1 (6 bases). CDR1 and CDR2 from the germline V gene are KGHSH and LQKENI. CDR3 length: 11 residues. The DNA of the CDR3 is TGTGCCAGCTCATCAGACAGGCTTCGGGACTTC. It encodes CASSSDRLRDF.